Listed below are T cell receptor beta chains from one sample, sequenced in a study of T cell changes during pregnancy in multiple sclerosis. Only in-frame clones appear in the TCRdb table, and some are missing; sequencing was by immunoSEQ multiplex PCR. The repertoire includes approximately 70,000 clones, roughly 91% of them detected once, and 0.7% sits in the top ten. This specimen was peripheral blood, taken in the third trimester of pregnancy. The receptors come from a female donor in good health, enrolled as a control in a pregnancy study. Both conserved end residues are part of each CDR3. Fields, in order: V gene, D gene, J gene, CDR3 DNA, CDR3 protein. The D gene is left open where the match is weak.

TRBV4-2	.	TRBJ2-1	TGTGCCAGCAGCCAAGTCGAGGGGGGGGGCTACAATGAGCAGTTCTTC	CASSQVEGGGYNEQFF
TRBV7-2	.	TRBJ2-5	TGTGCCAGCAGCTTAGACTACAGACCGGGGGAGACCCAGTACTTC	CASSLDYRPGETQYF
TRBV5-4	TRBD1	TRBJ1-2	TGTGCCAGCAGCTTGGAGGGACAGGGGAGGGGCTACACCTTC	CASSLEGQGRGYTF
TRBV11-2	.	TRBJ1-2	TGTGCCAGCAGCTTTTCTAACAGGGCATTCTATGGCTACACCTTC	CASSFSNRAFYGYTF
TRBV18	.	TRBJ2-5	TGTGCCAGCTCACCACTCGGGGAGACCCAGTACTTC	CASSPLGETQYF
TRBV5-8	TRBD1	TRBJ2-7	TGTGCCAGCAGCAGAGGACAGGGGGCTAGCTCCGAGCAGTACTTC	CASSRGQGASSEQYF
TRBV13	.	TRBJ2-7	TGTGCCAGCAGCTTAGGGGGGCCTGGGCCCGCCTACGAGCAGTACTTC	CASSLGGPGPAYEQYF
TRBV5-1	.	TRBJ1-4	TGCGCCAGCAGCTTGGCGGACAGTGCAACTAATGAAAAACTGTTTTTT	CASSLADSATNEKLFF
TRBV9	.	TRBJ1-2	TGTGCCAGCAGCGTAGCTACAGCCCCCGGCTACACCTTC	CASSVATAPGYTF
TRBV5-6	.	TRBJ1-3	TGTGCCAGCAGCTTGTCAGGGTTCGGAAACACCATATATTTT	CASSLSGFGNTIYF
TRBV11-3	TRBD2	TRBJ2-1	TGTGCCAGCAGCCAAAGAAGTAGCGGGGGGGCCAATGAGCAGTTCTTC	CASSQRSSGGANEQFF
TRBV7-8	TRBD1	TRBJ2-7	TGTGCCAGCAGCTTAGCTACAGGGGACGGACCCTACGAGCAGTACTTC	CASSLATGDGPYEQYF
TRBV6-5	TRBD1	TRBJ1-2	TGTGCCAGCAGTTACTCGGGACAGCTATTCTATGGCTACACCTTC	CASSYSGQLFYGYTF
TRBV5-4	.	TRBJ1-1	TGTGCCAGCAGCTTGAACAGGGAAGCTTTCTTT	CASSLNREAFF
TRBV6-4	.	TRBJ1-2	TGTGCCAGCAGTCCCGAAGGGGATGGAGTTACCTATGGCTACACCTTC	CASSPEGDGVTYGYTF
TRBV19	TRBD1	TRBJ2-4	TGTGCCAGTAGTATAGCAGGCAGGGGGAACATTCAGTACTTC	CASSIAGRGNIQYF
TRBV30	.	TRBJ1-1	TGTGCCTGGCGCAGGGTACACACTGAAGCTTTCTTT	CAWRRVHTEAFF
TRBV4-1	.	TRBJ1-1	TGCGCCAGCAGCCAAGGGGACATTCTGAACACTGAAGCTTTCTTT	CASSQGDILNTEAFF